This entry concerns a single TCR beta chain. These data belong to a study of shared T cell receptors in the human thymus. Profiled with immunoSEQ multiplex PCR; TCRdb holds only in-frame clones, not every one. The sample lists about 730,000 clones; approximately 85% were seen once. Germline-derived CDR1 and CDR2 are SGHNT and YYREEE (reference sequence). The CDR3 covers 14 residues. V shed 0 bases and J shed 0 bases, with 6 bases lying between them. These same data were also listed under a study on human thymus T cells. From that paper: Thymic material originated from resections removed in the course of corrective heart surgery.

This sequence was found in a girl in the first two years of life with a congenital heart defect. Input material: thymocytes. V and J are TRBV5-4 and TRBJ1-1, with a tentative D call TRBD1 (6 bases). Here the CDR3 DNA reads TGTGCCAGCAGCTTGGAGGGGGTGAACACTGAAGCTTTCTTT. Translated: CASSLEGVNTEAFF.